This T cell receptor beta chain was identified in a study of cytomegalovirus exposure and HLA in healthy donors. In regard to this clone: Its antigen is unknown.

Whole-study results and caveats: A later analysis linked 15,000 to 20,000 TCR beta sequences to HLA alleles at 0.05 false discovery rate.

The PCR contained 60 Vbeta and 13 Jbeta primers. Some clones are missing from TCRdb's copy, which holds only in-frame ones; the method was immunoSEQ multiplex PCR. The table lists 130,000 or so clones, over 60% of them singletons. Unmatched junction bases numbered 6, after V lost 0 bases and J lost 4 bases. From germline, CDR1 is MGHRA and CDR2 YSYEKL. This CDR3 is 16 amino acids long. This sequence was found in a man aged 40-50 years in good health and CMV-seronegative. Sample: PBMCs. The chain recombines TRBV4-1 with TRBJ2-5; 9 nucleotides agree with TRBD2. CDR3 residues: CASSQDAGGSRETQYF. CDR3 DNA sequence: TGCGCCAGCAGCCAAGATGCGGGGGGGAGTAGAGAGACCCAGTACTTC.